The clone carrying this T cell receptor beta chain was seen more than once but under ten times. Unmatched junction bases numbered 7, after V lost 7 bases and J lost 5 bases. The CDR3 spans 15 residues. The V gene's germline CDR1 is MNHNS and CDR2 SASEGT. The data originate from a study of early T cells in non-severe SARS-CoV-2 infection. Across the whole study: The sequenced material was bulk RNA from unsorted whole blood, and its chains were unpaired.

TCRdb analysed the 5' RACE reads with MiXCR anew, one entry per CDR3 protein. The sample consists of some 30,000 distinct CDR3 sequences, roughly 5.8% of them appearing once. What was sequenced was whole blood. The TCR comes from an adult who was a healthcare worker with PCR-confirmed SARS-CoV-2 infection or an uninfected control (not recorded which). This chain joins TRBV6-1 and TRBJ2-5; TRBD2 agrees at 13 bases. Here the CDR3 DNA reads TGTGCCAGCATCCGCGGACTAGCGGGAGATGAGACCCAGTACTTC. This gives the protein CASIRGLAGDETQYF.